The present T cell receptor beta chain was sequenced within a study of T cell clones after liver transplantation. Study in general: In this trial, immunosuppression withdrawal was attempted within 2 years of liver transplant.

Of note for this clone: Its antigen is unidentified.

Findings of the study overall: A larger donor-reactive than third-party decline suggested partial antigen-specific deletion. Rather than being deleted, graft donor-reactive T cells may have moved into the graft.

Clones were sequenced by immunoSEQ multiplex PCR, and TCRdb holds only the in-frame ones, with some missing. The table shows about 99,000 clones, with 80% to 90% occurring only once. This receptor was identified in a human patient who received a liver transplant. The graft donor may be the source of some T cells. Source: CD4+ T cells from blood, taken around 44 months after liver transplant.

The CDR3 loop is CASSLASGLNTGELFF. Here the CDR3 DNA reads TGTGCCAGCAGCTTGGCGTCCGGATTAAACACCGGGGAGCTGTTTTTT. The chain employs TRBV11-3 and TRBJ2-2; unclear D gene. The germline V gene encodes CDR1 SGHNT and CDR2 YENEEA. The CDR3 consists of 16 residues. V shed 3 bases and J shed 2 bases, with 13 bases lying between them.